This entry describes one T cell receptor (beta chain). Its matching antigen is unknown. Only in-frame clones appear in the TCRdb table, and some are missing; sequencing was by immunoSEQ multiplex PCR. The table lists around 15,000 clones, 90% to 95% of them singletons. The V and J ends lost 3 bases and 5 bases respectively, with 13 bases between them. The CDR3 contains 14 residues. Germline V gene data show CDR1 as SEHNR and CDR2 as FQNEAQ (reference sequence). This sample stems from a study of T cell repertoires in ileal Crohn's disease. Study results and limitations: Endoscopic recurrence occurred in every patient whose clonality exceeded 26.8%.

The rearrangement joins TRBV7-9 to TRBJ1-1, with D perhaps matching TRBD1 (6 bases). The receptor's source is an adult with Crohn's disease. Material for sequencing was ileal tissue. The CDR3 sequence: CASSLGGLGTEAFF. DNA of the CDR3: TGTGCCAGCAGCTTGGGGGGGCTGGGTACTGAAGCTTTCTTT.